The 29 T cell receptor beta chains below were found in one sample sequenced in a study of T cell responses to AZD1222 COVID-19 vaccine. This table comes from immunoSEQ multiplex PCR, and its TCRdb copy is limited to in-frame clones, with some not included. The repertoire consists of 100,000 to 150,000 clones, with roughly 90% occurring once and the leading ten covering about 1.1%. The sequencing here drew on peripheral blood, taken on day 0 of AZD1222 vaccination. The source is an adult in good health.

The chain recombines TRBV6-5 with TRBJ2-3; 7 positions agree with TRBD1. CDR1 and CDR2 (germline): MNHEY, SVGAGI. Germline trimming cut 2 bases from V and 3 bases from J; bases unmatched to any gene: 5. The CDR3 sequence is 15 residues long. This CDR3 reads CASSYEGARTDTQYF. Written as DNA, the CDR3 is TGTGCCAGCAGTTACGAGGGGGCGCGGACAGATACGCAGTATTTT.

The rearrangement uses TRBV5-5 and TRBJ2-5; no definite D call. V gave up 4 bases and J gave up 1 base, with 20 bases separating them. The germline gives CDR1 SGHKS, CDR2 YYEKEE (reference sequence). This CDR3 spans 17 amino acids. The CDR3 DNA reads TGTGCCAGCAGCCCCCCTCTTACTGCCGGAACCCAAGAGACCCAGTACTTC. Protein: CASSPPLTAGTQETQYF.

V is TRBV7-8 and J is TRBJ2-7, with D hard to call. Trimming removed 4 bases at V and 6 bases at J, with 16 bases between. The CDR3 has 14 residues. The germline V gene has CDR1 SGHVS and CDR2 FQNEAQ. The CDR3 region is CASSSYPTRFEQYF. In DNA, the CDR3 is TGTGCCAGCAGCTCTTACCCGACCCGATTCGAGCAGTACTTC.

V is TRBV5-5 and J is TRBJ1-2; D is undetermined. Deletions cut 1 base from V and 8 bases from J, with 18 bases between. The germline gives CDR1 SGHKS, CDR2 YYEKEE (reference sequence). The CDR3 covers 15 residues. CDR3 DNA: TGTGCCAGCAGCTTGATCTTGCGGGGAACGAGCGGCTACACCTTC. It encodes CASSLILRGTSGYTF.

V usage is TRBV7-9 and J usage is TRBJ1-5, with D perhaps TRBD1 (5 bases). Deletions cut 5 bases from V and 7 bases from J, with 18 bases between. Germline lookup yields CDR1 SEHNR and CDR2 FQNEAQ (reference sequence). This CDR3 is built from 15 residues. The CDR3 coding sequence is TGTGCCAGCAGCCCCCTAATGGGGGAGGGCCAGCCCCAGCATTTT. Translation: CASSPLMGEGQPQHF.

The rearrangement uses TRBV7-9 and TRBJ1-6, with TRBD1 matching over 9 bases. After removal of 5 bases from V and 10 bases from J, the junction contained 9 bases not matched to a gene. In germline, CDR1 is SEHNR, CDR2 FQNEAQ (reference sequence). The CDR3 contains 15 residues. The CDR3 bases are TGTGCCAGCAGCCCCGGGACAGGGTTCCTCTCACCCCTCCACTTT. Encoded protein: CASSPGTGFLSPLHF.

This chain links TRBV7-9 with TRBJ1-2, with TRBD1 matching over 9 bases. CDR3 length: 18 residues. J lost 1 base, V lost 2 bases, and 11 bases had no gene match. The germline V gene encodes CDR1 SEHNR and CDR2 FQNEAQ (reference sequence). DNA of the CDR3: TGTGCCAGCAGCTTATACCCGCCGGGACAGGGATATAACTATGGCTACACCTTC. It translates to CASSLYPPGQGYNYGYTF.

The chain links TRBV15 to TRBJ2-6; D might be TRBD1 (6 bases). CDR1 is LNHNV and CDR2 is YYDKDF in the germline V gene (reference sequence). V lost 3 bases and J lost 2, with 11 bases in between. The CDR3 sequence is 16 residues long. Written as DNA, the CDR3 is TGTGCCACCAGCAGGGACAGACAGACTGGGGCCAACGTCCTGACTTTC. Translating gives CATSRDRQTGANVLTF.

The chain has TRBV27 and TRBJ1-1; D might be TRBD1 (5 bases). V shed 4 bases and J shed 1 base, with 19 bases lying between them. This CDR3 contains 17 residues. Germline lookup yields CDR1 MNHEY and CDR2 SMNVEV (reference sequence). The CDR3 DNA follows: TGTGCCAGCAGTTCCCGGGGCCGCCTGGTCCAGAACACTGAAGCTTTCTTT. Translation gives CASSSRGRLVQNTEAFF.

The CDR3, as DNA: TGTGCCAGCAGTTACGAGGCAGCCTATGGCTACACCTTC. It is translated as CASSYEAAYGYTF. The chain employs TRBV6-5 and TRBJ1-2, with unresolved D. There are 13 residues in the CDR3. V shed 2 bases and J shed 4 bases, with 8 bases lying between them. Looked up from germline, CDR1 is MNHEY and CDR2 is SVGAGI.

CDR3 loop: CASSEVGWGTFGGGPQHF. The CDR3 DNA follows: TGTGCCAGCAGTGAGGTTGGGTGGGGGACGTTTGGTGGAGGACCCCAGCATTTT. The chain has TRBV6-1 and TRBJ1-5, with D possibly matching TRBD1 (5 bases). Trimming shortened V by 3 bases and J by 10 bases, and 28 bases separated the two germline ends. The CDR3 runs to 18 residues. Germline CDR1 reads MNHNS; CDR2 reads SASEGT.

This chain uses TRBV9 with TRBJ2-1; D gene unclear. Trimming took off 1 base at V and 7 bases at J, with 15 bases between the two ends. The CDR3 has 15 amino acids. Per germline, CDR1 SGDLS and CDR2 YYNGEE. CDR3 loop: CASSVRAAMLNEQFF. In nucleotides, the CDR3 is TGTGCCAGCAGCGTAAGGGCGGCGATGTTGAATGAGCAGTTCTTC.

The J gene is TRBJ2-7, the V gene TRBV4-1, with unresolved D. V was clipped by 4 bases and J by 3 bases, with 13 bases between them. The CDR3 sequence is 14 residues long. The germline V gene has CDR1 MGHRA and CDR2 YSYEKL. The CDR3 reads CASSRDSTYYEQYF. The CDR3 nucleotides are TGCGCCAGCAGCCGTGACTCGACCTACTACGAGCAGTACTTC.

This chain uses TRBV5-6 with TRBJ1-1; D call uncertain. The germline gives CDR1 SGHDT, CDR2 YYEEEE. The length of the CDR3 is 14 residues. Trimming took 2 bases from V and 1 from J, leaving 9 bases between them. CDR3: CASSLATQNTEAFF. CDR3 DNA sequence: TGTGCCAGCAGCTTAGCTACCCAGAACACTGAAGCTTTCTTT. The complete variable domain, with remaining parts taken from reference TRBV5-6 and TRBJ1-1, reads DAGVTQSPTHLIKTRGQQVTLRCSPKSGHDTVSWYQQALGQGPQFIFQYYEEEERQRGNFPDRFSGHQFPNYSSELNVNALLLGDSALYLCASSLATQNTEAFFGQGTRLTVV.

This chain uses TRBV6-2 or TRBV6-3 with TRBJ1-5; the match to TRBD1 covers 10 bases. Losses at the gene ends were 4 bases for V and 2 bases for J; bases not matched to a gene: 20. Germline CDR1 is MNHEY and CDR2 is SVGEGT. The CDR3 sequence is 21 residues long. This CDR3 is CASSSISGTGVVIPGNQPQHF. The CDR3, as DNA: TGTGCCAGCAGTTCTATATCCGGGACAGGGGTGGTGATACCCGGCAATCAGCCCCAGCATTTT.

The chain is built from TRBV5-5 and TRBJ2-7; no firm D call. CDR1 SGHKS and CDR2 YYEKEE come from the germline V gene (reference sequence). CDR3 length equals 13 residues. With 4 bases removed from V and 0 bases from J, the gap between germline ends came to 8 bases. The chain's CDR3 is CASSRLLSYEQYF. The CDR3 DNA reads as TGTGCCAGCAGCCGCCTACTCTCCTACGAGCAGTACTTC. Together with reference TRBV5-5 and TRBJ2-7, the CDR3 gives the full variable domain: DAGVTQSPTHLIKTRGQQVTLRCSPISGHKSVSWYQQVLGQGPQFIFQYYEKEERGRGNFPDRFSARQFPNYSSELNVNALLLGDSALYLCASSRLLSYEQYFGPGTRLTVT.

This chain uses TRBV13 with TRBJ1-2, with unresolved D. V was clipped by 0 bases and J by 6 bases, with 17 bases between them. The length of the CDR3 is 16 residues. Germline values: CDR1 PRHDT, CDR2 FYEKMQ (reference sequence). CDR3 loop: CASSLGEFGQVDGYTF. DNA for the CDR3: TGTGCCAGCAGCTTAGGAGAATTTGGGCAGGTGGATGGCTACACCTTC.

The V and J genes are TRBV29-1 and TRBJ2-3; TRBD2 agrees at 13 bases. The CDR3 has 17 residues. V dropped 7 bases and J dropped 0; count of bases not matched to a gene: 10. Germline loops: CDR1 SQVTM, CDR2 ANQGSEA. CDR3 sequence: CSGSGLAGPLSTDTQYF. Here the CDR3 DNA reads TGCAGCGGCTCGGGACTAGCGGGGCCCTTAAGCACAGATACGCAGTATTTT.

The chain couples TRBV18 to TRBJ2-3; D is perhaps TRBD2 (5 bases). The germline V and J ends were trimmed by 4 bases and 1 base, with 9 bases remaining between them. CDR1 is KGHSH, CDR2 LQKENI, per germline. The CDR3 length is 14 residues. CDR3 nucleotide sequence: TGTGCCAGCTCACTACTTAGCGGCACAGATACGCAGTATTTT. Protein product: CASSLLSGTDTQYF.

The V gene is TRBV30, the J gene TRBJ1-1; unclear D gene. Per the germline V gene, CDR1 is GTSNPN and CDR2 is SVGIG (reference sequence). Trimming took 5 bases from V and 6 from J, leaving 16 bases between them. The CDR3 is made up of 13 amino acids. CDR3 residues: CAWGRKGIPEAFF. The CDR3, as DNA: TGTGCCTGGGGCCGGAAGGGAATACCTGAAGCTTTCTTT.

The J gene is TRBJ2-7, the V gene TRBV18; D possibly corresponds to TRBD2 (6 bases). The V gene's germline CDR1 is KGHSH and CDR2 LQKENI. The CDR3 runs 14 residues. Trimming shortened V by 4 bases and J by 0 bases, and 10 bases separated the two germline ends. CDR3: CASSLEGDSYEQYF. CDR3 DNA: TGTGCCAGCTCACTGGAGGGCGACTCCTACGAGCAGTACTTC.

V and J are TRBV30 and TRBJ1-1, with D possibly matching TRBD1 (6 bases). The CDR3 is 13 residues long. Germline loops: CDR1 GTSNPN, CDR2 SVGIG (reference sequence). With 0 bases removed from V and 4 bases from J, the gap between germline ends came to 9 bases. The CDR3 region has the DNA TGTGCCTGGAGTGTCAGGGGCGGCACTGAAGCTTTCTTT. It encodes CAWSVRGGTEAFF.

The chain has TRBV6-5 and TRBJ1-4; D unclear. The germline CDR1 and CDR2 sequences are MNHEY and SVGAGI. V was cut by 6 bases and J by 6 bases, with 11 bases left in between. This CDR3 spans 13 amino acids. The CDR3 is CASRASSHEKLFF. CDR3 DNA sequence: TGTGCCAGCAGGGCTAGCAGCCATGAAAAACTGTTTTTT.

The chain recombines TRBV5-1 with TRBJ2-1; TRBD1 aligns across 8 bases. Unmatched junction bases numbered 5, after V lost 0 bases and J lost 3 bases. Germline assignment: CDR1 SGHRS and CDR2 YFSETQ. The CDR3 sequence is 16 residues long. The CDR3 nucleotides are TGCGCCAGCAGCTTGGGCGGACAGGGTTACTACAATGAGCAGTTCTTC. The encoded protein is CASSLGGQGYYNEQFF. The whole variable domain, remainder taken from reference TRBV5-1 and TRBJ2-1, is KAGVTQTPRYLIKTRGQQVTLSCSPISGHRSVSWYQQTPGQGLQFLFEYFSETQRNKGNFPGRFSGRQFSNSRSEMNVSTLELGDSALYLCASSLGGQGYYNEQFFGPGTRLTVL.

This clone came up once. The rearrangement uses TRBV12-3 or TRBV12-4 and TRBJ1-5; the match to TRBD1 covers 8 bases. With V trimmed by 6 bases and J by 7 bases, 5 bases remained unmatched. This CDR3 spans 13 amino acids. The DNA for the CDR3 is TGTGCCAGCAGGCCGACAGGGGAACAGCCCCAGCATTTT. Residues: CASRPTGEQPQHF.

DNA of the CDR3: TGTGCCAGCAGCGTTTCCGGGTTCCGGAACACTGAAGCTTTCTTT. The encoded protein is CASSVSGFRNTEAFF. V usage is TRBV9 and J usage is TRBJ1-1; no reliable D call. The CDR3 has 15 amino acids. Germline V gene lookup returns CDR1 SGDLS and CDR2 YYNGEE. The ends were cut back, 2 bases at V and 1 base at J, with 12 bases in the middle.

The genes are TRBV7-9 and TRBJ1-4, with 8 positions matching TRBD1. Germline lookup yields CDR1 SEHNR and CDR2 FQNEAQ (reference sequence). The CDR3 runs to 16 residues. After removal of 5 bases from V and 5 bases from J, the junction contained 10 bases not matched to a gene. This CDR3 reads CASSRHHRDRNEKLFF. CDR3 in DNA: TGTGCCAGCAGCCGACACCACCGGGACAGGAATGAAAAACTGTTTTTT.

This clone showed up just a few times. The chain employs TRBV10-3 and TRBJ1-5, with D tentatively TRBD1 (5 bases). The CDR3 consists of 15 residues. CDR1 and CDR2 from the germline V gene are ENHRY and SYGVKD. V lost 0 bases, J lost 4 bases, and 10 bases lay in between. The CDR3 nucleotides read TGTGCCATCAGTGAGTCGATGACAGCTAATCAGCCCCAGCATTTT. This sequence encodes CAISESMTANQPQHF.

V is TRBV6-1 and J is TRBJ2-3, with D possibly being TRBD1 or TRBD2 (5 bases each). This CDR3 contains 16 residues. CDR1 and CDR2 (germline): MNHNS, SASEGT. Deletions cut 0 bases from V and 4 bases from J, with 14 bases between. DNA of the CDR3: TGTGCCAGCAGTGAAGCTGGGGGTGGGTCCCCAGATACGCAGTATTTT. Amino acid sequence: CASSEAGGGSPDTQYF.